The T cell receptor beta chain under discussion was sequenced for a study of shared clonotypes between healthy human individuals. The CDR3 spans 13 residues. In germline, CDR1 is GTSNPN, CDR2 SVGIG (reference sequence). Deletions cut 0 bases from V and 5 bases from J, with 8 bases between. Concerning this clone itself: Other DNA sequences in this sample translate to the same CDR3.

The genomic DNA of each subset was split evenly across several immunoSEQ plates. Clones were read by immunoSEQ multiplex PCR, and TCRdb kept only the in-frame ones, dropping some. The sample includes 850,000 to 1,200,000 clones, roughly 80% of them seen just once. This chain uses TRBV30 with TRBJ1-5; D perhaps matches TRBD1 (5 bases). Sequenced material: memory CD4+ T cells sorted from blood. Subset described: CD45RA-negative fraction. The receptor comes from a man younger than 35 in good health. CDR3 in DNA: TGTGCCTGGAGTGTTCAGGGAGATCAGCCCCAGCATTTT. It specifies CAWSVQGDQPQHF.